This TCR beta chain was found in a study of PD-1 blockade in classical Hodgkin lymphoma. This CDR3 contains 17 residues. V was clipped by 1 base and J by 5 bases, with 21 bases between them. Germline loops: CDR1 MGHRA, CDR2 YSYEKL. Sequenced by immunoSEQ multiplex PCR; TCRdb stores in-frame clones only, minus some. Of about 35,000 clones in the sample, 75% to 95% were seen once. Every patient relapsed after autologous stem cell transplantation, and brentuximab vedotin exposure varied. Magnetic negative selection was used to purify CD4+ T cells from PBMCs that had been thawed. Overall study findings and caveats: Nivolumab starters within 1 year of ASCT were excluded. Baseline diversity was lower in partial responders and progressors than complete responders. The study found that TCR diversity rose significantly by C4D1 in CD4+ but not CD8+ cells. The study reported lower baseline TCR diversity in newly diagnosed patients than in healthy donors.

Regarding this clone: The antigen remains unidentified.

The sequences come from CD4+ T cells from blood, collected at baseline. The V and J genes are TRBV4-1 and TRBJ2-7, with TRBD1 as a possible D gene (7 bases). This clonotype originated in a human donor with classical Hodgkin lymphoma. The CDR3, as DNA: TGCGCCAGCAGCCAAGGTGCAGGGGGGCCTTTAGCCCACGAGCAGTACTTC. Protein sequence: CASSQGAGGPLAHEQYF.